This T cell receptor (beta chain) was obtained from a study of shared clonotypes between healthy human individuals. Study-wide results and caveats: Clonotypes not shared had lower generation probabilities than those common to all four donors. There were few donors, and this limited the genetic and exposure-history diversity represented.

V shed 4 bases and J shed 2 bases, with 11 bases lying between them. The CDR3 is made up of 15 amino acids. Germline loops: CDR1 MDHEN, CDR2 SYDVKM. The test was conducted at deep level. Clones were sequenced by immunoSEQ multiplex PCR, and TCRdb holds only the in-frame ones, with some missing. The table lists a few million clones, roughly 92% of them singletons. A note on this clone: As yet, its antigen is unknown. Other DNA sequences in the same sample also yield this CDR3.

The sequence was collected from a man aged 18 to 29 in good health. What was sequenced was naive CD4+ T cells sorted from blood. The subset denotes: CD45RA+ positively selected. The chain recombines TRBV28 with TRBJ2-2; the D call may be TRBD1 or TRBD2 (5 bases each). In DNA form, the CDR3 reads TGTGCCAGCAGTTCGGCCGGGGCAAACACCGGGGAGCTGTTTTTT. Its protein product is CASSSAGANTGELFF.